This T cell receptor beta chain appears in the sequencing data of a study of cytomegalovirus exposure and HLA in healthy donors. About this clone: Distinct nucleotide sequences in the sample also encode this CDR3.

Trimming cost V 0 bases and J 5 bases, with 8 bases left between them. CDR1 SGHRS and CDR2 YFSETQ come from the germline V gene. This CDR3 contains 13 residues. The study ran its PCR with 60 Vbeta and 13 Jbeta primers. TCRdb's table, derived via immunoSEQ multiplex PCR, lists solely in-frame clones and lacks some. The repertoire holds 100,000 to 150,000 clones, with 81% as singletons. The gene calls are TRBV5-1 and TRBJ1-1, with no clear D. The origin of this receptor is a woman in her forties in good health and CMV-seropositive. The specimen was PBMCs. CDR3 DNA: TGCGCCAGCAGCTTGGAAGGCGGGACTGAAGCTTTCTTT. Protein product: CASSLEGGTEAFF.